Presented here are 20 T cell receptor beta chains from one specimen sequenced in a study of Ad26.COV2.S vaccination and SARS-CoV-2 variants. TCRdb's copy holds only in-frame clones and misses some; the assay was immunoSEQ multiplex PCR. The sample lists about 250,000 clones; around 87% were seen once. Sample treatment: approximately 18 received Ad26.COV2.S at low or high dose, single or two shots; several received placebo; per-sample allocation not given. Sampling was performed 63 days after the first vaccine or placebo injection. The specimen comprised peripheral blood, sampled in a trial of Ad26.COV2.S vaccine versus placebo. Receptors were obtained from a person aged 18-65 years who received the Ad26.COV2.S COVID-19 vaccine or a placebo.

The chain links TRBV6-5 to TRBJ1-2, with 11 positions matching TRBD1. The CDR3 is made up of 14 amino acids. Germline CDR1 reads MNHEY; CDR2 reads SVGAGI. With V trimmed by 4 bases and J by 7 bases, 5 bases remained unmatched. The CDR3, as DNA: TGTGCCAGCAGTTCCCCCGGGACAGGGGGTGGCTACACCTTC. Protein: CASSSPGTGGGYTF.

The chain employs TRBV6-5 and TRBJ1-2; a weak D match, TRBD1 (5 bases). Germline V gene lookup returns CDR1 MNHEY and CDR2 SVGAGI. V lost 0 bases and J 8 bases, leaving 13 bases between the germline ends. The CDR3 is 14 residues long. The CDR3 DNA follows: TGTGCCAGCAGTTACTCGAGGGCAGGGAACGGCTACACCTTC. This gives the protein CASSYSRAGNGYTF.

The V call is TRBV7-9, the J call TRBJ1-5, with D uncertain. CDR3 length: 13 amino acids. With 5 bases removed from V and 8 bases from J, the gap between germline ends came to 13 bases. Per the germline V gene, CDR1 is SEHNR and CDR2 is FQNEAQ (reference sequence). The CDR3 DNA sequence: TGTGCCAGCAGCCCGCTCCAGGCCGAGCCCCAGCATTTT. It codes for CASSPLQAEPQHF.

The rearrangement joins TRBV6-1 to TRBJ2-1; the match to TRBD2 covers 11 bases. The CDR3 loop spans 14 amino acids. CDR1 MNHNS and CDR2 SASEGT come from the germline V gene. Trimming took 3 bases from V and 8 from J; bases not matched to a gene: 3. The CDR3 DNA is TGTGCCAGCAGTGAGGGACTAGCGGCGGATGAGCAGTTCTTC. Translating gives CASSEGLAADEQFF.

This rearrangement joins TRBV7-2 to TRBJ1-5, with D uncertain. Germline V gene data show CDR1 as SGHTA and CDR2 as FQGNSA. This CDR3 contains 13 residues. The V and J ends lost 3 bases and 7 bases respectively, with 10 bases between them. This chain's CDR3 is CASSFEGRQPQHF. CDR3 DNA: TGTGCCAGCAGCTTTGAGGGCCGCCAGCCCCAGCATTTT. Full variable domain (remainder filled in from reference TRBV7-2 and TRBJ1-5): GAGVSQSPSNKVTEKGKDVELRCDPISGHTALYWYRQSLGQGLEFLIYFQGNSAPDKSGLPSDRFSAERTGGSVSTLTIQRTQQEDSAVYLCASSFEGRQPQHFGDGTRLSIL.

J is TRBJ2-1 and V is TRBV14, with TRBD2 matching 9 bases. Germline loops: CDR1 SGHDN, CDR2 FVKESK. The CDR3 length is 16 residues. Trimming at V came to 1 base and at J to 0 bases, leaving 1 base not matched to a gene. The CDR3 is CASSQGLAVSYNEQFF. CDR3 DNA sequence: TGTGCCAGCAGCCAAGGACTAGCGGTCTCCTACAATGAGCAGTTCTTC.

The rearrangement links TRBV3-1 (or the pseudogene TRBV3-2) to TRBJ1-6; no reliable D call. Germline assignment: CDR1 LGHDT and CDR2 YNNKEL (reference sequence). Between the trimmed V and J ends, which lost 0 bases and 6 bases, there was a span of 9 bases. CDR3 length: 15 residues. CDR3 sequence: CASSQDHFSNSPLHF. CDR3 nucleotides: TGTGCCAGCAGCCAAGATCACTTCAGTAATTCACCCCTCCACTTT.

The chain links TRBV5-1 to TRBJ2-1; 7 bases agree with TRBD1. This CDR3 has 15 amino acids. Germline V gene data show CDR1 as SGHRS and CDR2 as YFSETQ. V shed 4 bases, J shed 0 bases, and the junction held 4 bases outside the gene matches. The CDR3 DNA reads TGCGCCAGCAGCGGGGGACAGAGCTCCTACAATGAGCAGTTCTTC. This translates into CASSGGQSSYNEQFF.

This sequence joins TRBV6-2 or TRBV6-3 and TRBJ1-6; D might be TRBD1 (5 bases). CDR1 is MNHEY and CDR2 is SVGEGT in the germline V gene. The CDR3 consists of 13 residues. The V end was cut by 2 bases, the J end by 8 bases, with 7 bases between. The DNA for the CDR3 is TGTGCCAGCAGTTACAGGGGTGATTCACCCCTCCACTTT. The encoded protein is CASSYRGDSPLHF.

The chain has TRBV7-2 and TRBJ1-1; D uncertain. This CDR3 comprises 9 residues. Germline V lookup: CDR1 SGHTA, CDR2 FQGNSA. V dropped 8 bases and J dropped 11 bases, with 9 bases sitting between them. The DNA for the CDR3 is TGTGCCAGCGGTAGCAGGGCTTTCTTT. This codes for CASGSRAFF. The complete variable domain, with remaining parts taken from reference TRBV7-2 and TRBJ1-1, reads GAGVSQSPSNKVTEKGKDVELRCDPISGHTALYWYRQSLGQGLEFLIYFQGNSAPDKSGLPSDRFSAERTGGSVSTLTIQRTQQEDSAVYLCASGSRAFFGQGTRLTVV.

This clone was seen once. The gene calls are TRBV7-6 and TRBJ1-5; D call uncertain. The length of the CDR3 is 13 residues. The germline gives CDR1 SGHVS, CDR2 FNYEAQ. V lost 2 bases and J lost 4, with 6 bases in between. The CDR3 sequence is CASSLQANQPQHF. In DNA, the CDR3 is TGTGCCAGCAGCTTACAGGCAAATCAGCCCCAGCATTTT.

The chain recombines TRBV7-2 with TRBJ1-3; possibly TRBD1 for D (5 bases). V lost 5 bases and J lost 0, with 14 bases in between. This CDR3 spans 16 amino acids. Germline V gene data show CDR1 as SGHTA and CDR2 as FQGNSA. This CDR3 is CASSPEAGLSGNTIYF. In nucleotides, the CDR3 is TGTGCCAGCAGCCCGGAAGCGGGGCTCTCTGGAAACACCATATATTTT.

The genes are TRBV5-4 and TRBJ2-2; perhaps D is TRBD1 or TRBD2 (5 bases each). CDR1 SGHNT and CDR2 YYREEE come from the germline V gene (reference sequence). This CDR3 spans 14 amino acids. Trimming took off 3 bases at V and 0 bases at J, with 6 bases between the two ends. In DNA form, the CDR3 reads TGTGCCAGCAGCTCGGGACCGAACACCGGGGAGCTGTTTTTT. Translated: CASSSGPNTGELFF.

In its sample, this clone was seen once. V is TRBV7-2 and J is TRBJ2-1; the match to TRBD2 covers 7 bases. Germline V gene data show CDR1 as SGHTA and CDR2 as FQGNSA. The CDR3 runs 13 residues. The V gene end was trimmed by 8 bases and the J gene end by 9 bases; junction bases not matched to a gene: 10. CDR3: CASAPPGGREQFF. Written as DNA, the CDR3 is TGTGCCAGCGCACCCCCGGGAGGACGTGAGCAGTTCTTC.

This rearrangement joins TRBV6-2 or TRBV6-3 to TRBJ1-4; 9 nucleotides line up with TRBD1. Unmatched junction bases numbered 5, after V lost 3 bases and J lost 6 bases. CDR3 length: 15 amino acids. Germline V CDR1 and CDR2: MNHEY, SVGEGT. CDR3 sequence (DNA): TGTGCCAGCAGTTATTCCGGGACAGGGTATGAAAAACTGTTTTTT. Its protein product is CASSYSGTGYEKLFF.

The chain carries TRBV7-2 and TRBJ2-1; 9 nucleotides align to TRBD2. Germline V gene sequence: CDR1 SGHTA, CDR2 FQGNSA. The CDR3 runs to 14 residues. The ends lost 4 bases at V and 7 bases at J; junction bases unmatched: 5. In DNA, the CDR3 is TGTGCCAGCAGCTCTAAGCGGGGGGCAAATGAGCAGTTCTTC. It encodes CASSSKRGANEQFF.

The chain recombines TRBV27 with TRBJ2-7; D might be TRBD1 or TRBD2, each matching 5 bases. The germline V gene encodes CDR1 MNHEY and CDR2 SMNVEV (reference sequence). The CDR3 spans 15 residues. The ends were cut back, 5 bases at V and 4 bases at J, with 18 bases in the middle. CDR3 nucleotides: TGTGCCAGCAGTCCAGGGACCTCGTTGGGGTACGAGCAGTACTTC. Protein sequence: CASSPGTSLGYEQYF.

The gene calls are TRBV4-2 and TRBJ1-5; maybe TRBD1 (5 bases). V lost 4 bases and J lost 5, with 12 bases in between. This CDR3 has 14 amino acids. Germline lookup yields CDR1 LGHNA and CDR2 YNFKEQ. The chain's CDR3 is CASSPGTVDQPQHF. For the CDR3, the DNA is TGTGCCAGCAGCCCCGGGACGGTCGATCAGCCCCAGCATTTT.

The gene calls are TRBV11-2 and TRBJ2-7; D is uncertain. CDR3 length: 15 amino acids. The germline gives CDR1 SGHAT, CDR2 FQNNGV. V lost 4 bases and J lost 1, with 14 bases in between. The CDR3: CASSSLHGISYEQYF. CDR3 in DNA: TGTGCCAGCAGCTCACTGCATGGGATTTCCTACGAGCAGTACTTC.

CDR3 in amino acids: CASGLGTSHQPQHF. The CDR3 coding sequence is TGTGCTAGTGGTTTAGGGACTTCCCACCAGCCCCAGCATTTT. The chain employs TRBV12-5 and TRBJ1-5; D is perhaps TRBD1 (5 bases). CDR1 LGHNT and CDR2 FRNRAP come from the germline V gene. Trimming stripped 3 bases from V and 7 bases from J, with 13 bases between. The CDR3 extends over 14 amino acids.